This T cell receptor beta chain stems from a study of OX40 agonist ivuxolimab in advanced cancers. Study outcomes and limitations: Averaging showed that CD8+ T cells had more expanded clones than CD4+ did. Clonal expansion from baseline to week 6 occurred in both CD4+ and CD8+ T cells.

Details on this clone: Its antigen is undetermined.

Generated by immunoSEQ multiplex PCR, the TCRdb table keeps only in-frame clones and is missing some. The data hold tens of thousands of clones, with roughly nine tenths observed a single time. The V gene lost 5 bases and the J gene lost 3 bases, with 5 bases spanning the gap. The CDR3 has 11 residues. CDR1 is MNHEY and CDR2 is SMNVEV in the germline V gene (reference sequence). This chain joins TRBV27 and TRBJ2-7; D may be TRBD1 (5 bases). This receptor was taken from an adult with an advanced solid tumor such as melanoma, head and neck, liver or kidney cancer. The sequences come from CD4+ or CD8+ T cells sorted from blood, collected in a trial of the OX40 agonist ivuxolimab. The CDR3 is CASSRGYEQYF. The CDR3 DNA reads TGTGCCAGCAGTAGGGGCTACGAGCAGTACTTC.